These T cell receptor beta chains were read from a single sample in a study of T cells after somatic rescue of genetic block. Generated by immunoSEQ multiplex PCR, the TCRdb table keeps only in-frame clones and is missing some. The repertoire holds roughly 14,000 clones, with 55% to 75% as singletons. Source material: peripheral blood mononuclear cells (PBMCs). These receptors originate from a boy aged 5-17 years. CDR3s include the opening cysteine and the closing phenylalanine or tryptophan. A D gene is named only where the DNA matches it firmly.

V,D,J,CDR3
TRBV4-2,.,TRBJ1-1,CASSRYTEPNTEAFF
TRBV7-9,.,TRBJ2-5,CASSPRVYREETQYF
TRBV28,TRBD1,TRBJ1-6,CASSRGQGKGSPLHF
TRBV5-1,.,TRBJ2-7,CASSLGGVYSYEQYF
TRBV29-1,.,TRBJ2-3,CSVGWGPDTQYF
TRBV7-9,TRBD1,TRBJ2-2,CASSPRTGMNTGELFF
TRBV10-1,TRBD1,TRBJ2-6,CASSPRTGGSGANVLTF
TRBV5-6,TRBD1,TRBJ1-5,CASSLALGQGAGQPQHF
TRBV4-2,.,TRBJ2-3,CASSQEDRAGVSDTQYF
TRBV11-3,TRBD2,TRBJ2-7,CASSPPGTSGSAYYEQYF
TRBV30,.,TRBJ2-1,CAWSVRWMTRGNEQFF
TRBV7-9,.,TRBJ1-4,CASSLLGVDEKLFF
TRBV5-6,TRBD2,TRBJ2-3,CASSSGGAIRDTQYF
TRBV28,.,TRBJ2-7,CASRPGTNTYEQYF
TRBV4-2,TRBD2,TRBJ2-7,CASSQDGRGGEQYF
TRBV30,.,TRBJ2-5,CAWSEGETQYF
TRBV27,.,TRBJ1-2,CASSLNTGNYGYTF
TRBV5-6,.,TRBJ2-2,CASSLAEANTGELFF
TRBV5-1,.,TRBJ1-2,CASSAQWRIGYTF
TRBV6-4,.,TRBJ2-1,CASSVQGGNEQFF
TRBV5-1,.,TRBJ2-3,CASSFELPRTDTQYF
TRBV19,TRBD1,TRBJ1-2,CASSAGTGNNYGYTF
TRBV7-6,.,TRBJ2-2,CASSLDRAWARELFF
TRBV18,TRBD1,TRBJ2-4,CASSLETGGGNIQYF
TRBV6-5,TRBD1,TRBJ2-5,CASSKDRGPETQYF
TRBV7-3,TRBD1,TRBJ1-2,CASRLTGNYGYTF
TRBV10-3,.,TRBJ2-4,CAISQGLIAKNIQYF
TRBV25-1,.,TRBJ2-5,CASSDPRVGGGQETQYF
TRBV7-8,.,TRBJ1-2,CASSLLSHPYGYTF
TRBV6-5,.,TRBJ2-7,CASSYSWAGALYEQYF
TRBV5-8,.,TRBJ1-2,CASSLRGFGYTF
TRBV10-3,TRBD1,TRBJ2-5,CAISEPEGQGASQTQYF
TRBV19,TRBD1,TRBJ2-3,CASSYRGPTDTQYF
TRBV7-2,.,TRBJ2-1,CASSLGGPFRDEQFF
TRBV7-6,TRBD1,TRBJ1-4,CASRATPRDRGNEKLFF
TRBV10-2,TRBD1,TRBJ1-5,CASKDPGTGGTKSQPQHF
TRBV6-1,TRBD2,TRBJ2-7,CASRMTSGGSWEQYF
TRBV11-3,.,TRBJ2-3,CASSLSPSQTDTQYF
TRBV6-4,.,TRBJ2-7,CASSDSGTETIWQYF
TRBV30,TRBD1,TRBJ2-7,CAWSGRQGAAYEQYF
TRBV13,.,TRBJ2-2,CASSFSRGKVSDTGELFF
TRBV27,.,TRBJ2-5,CASSTRSGQGSQETQYF
TRBV5-1,.,TRBJ1-3,CASSLSGGTRNTIYF
TRBV6-1,.,TRBJ2-7,CASSEGLTQYF
TRBV7-3,TRBD1,TRBJ2-1,CASSKQGAGDNEQFF
TRBV11-2,.,TRBJ2-1,CASSLSASAGTNEQFF
TRBV30,.,TRBJ1-1,CAWSLPHTNTEAFF
TRBV11-3,TRBD2,TRBJ2-1,CASSSRTSGEQFF
TRBV18,.,TRBJ2-1,CASSPRLFEIREQFF
TRBV6-1,.,TRBJ2-6,CASSAQGGGANVLTF
TRBV30,.,TRBJ1-2,CAWSVWYYGKRDALNYGYTF